This T cell receptor beta chain originates from a study of OX40 agonist ivuxolimab in advanced cancers. In the study overall: Patients were infused with ivuxolimab every 2 weeks at 0.01 to 10 mg/kg. General study results and limits: Among the least clonally expanded were partial responders at 0.1-3.0 mg/kg.

Assay used: immunoSEQ multiplex PCR; TCRdb lists only in-frame clones, some missing. This table holds about 36,000 clones, around 77% found once. On this clone itself: What it recognizes is unknown.

This CDR3 contains 14 residues. The germline V gene has CDR1 LGHNA and CDR2 YNFKEQ. V was cut by 4 bases and J by 2 bases, with 11 bases left in between. This receptor was identified in an adult with an advanced solid tumor such as melanoma, head and neck, liver or kidney cancer. The V gene is TRBV4-2, the J gene TRBJ1-1; D gene uncertain. The material was CD4+ or CD8+ T cells sorted from blood, obtained in a trial of the OX40 agonist ivuxolimab. The CDR3 nucleotides are TGTGCCAGCAGCCGAGAAAACGGAAACACTGAAGCTTTCTTT. Translated: CASSRENGNTEAFF.